Shown below are 21 T cell receptor beta chains from a single sample sequenced in a study of T cells in Graves' hyperthyroidism and ophthalmopathy (dated by TCRdb to between 2019 and 2020). The library was generated by multiplex PCR. TCRdb names Illumina HiSeq 2000 as the instrument used. TCR beta CDR3 regions were amplified from RNA transcripts. For the first round of RT-PCR on the TCR CDR3, the HTBI primer set was used together with the Qiagen OneStep RT-PCR kit. The public reads were reanalyzed by TCRdb: fastp trimming at Q25, MiXCR alignment, in-frame beta chains only. Entries are consolidated by CDR3 protein sequence, retaining the most common genes and DNA. Recorded for this sample are under 650,000 distinct CDR3 sequences; roughly 15% of them occurred a single time. The ten largest clones capture around 4% of the sample. Specimen: blood. The receptor source for this set is a woman aged 25 to 39 with Graves' hyperthyroidism.

Regarding this clonotype: A read error may be the cause here, since a much bigger clone is one base away. This chain links TRBV30 with TRBJ2-1; TRBD2 is a possible D gene (7 bases). Germline loops: CDR1 GTSNPN, CDR2 SVGIG (reference sequence). This CDR3 is built from 12 residues. This CDR3 is CACSVSGGEQFF. CDR3 sequence (DNA): TGTGCCTGTAGTGTTTCGGGGGGCGAGCAGTTCTTC.

This clonotype was counted at least ten times. The rearrangement joins TRBV6-5 to TRBJ2-5, with D perhaps TRBD2 (7 bases). The CDR3 runs 15 residues. V gave up 0 bases and J gave up 4 bases, with 12 bases separating them. Germline V gene data show CDR1 as MNHEY and CDR2 as SVGAGI. The CDR3 loop is CASSYSRGTLETQYF. The DNA of the CDR3 is TGTGCCAGCAGTTACTCGCGGGGGACACTAGAGACCCAGTACTTC.

This clonotype was detected ten times or more. V is TRBV6-5 and J is TRBJ2-3; D call uncertain. Germline V gives CDR1 MNHEY, CDR2 SVGAGI. Trimming took 0 bases from V and 2 from J, leaving 3 bases between them. CDR3 length: 13 residues. The CDR3 sequence is CASSYSTTDTQYF. For the CDR3, the DNA is TGTGCCAGCAGTTACTCTACCACAGATACGCAGTATTTT.

On this clonotype itself: A much larger clone differs by one base, so this may be a read error. The chain employs TRBV12-3 or TRBV12-4 and TRBJ2-7; 7 nucleotides line up with TRBD2. The trim removed 5 bases at V and 6 bases at J, leaving 13 bases unmatched. This CDR3 is 15 amino acids long. For the CDR3, the DNA is TGTGCCAGCAGTCCGAGCGGGGTTTTCATTAGCGAGCAGTACTTC. Its translation: CASSPSGVFISEQYF.

Concerning this clonotype itself: A read error may explain this, as a much larger clone is one base away. This chain joins TRBV12-3 or TRBV12-4 and TRBJ1-1, with a weak D call TRBD1 (5 bases). The CDR3 has 11 residues. The CDR3 sequence: CASSSGLGALF. The CDR3 coding sequence is TGTGCCAGCAGCTCGGGACTCGGGGCTCTCTTT.

Ten or more counts support this clonotype. J is TRBJ2-1 and V is TRBV20-1; 11 nucleotides agree with TRBD2. Trimming cost V 0 bases and J 4 bases; bases outside gene matches: 8. This CDR3 region has 17 residues. CDR1 is DFQATT and CDR2 is SNEGSKA in the germline V gene (reference sequence). In DNA form, the CDR3 reads TGCAGTGCTAGAGATCCGGGGACTAGCGGATTGTACAATGAGCAGTTCTTC. Translating it yields CSARDPGTSGLYNEQFF.

This clonotype has ten or more counts. The chain recombines TRBV19 with TRBJ2-7, with a tentative D call TRBD1 (6 bases). The CDR3 has 14 amino acids. Germline assignment: CDR1 LNHDA and CDR2 SQIVND (reference sequence). V was clipped by 4 bases and J by 3 bases, with 13 bases between them. CDR3 in amino acids: CASSTRDTLYEQYF. For the CDR3, the DNA is TGTGCCAGTAGTACCCGGGACACCCTCTACGAGCAGTACTTC.

The chain joins TRBV18 to TRBJ1-2; D remains unclear. Trimming took off 3 bases at V and 7 bases at J, with 12 bases between the two ends. Germline V gene lookup returns CDR1 KGHSH and CDR2 LQKENI. CDR3 size: 13 residues. CDR3 loop: CASSPQGLGGYTF. In DNA, the CDR3 is TGTGCCAGCTCACCCCAAGGACTAGGTGGCTACACCTTC.

This clonotype was seen repeatedly, ten times or more. The chain is built from TRBV5-6 and TRBJ2-7; D gene unclear. CDR3 length: 12 amino acids. CDR1 SGHDT and CDR2 YYEEEE come from the germline V gene. Trimming took 1 base from V and 6 from J, leaving 8 bases between them. DNA of the CDR3: TGTGCCAGCAGCTTGTACGGATCCGAGCAGTACTTC. Amino acids: CASSLYGSEQYF.

This clonotype was counted between two and nine times. This rearrangement joins TRBV28 to TRBJ1-4, with D possibly matching TRBD1 (5 bases). V gave up 10 bases and J gave up 7 bases, with 13 bases separating them. CDR1 is MDHEN and CDR2 is SYDVKM in the germline V gene. CDR3 size: 12 residues. The CDR3 nucleotides read TGTGCCACTCAGGGTTCTCGTGAAAAACTGTTTTTT. Its protein product is CATQGSREKLFF.

This clonotype was picked up many times. This chain joins TRBV28 and TRBJ2-7; D is unresolved. Germline V gene sequence: CDR1 MDHEN, CDR2 SYDVKM. The CDR3 is 15 residues long. Trimming cost V 3 bases and J 3 bases, with 15 bases left between them. In DNA form, the CDR3 reads TGTGCCAGCAGTTTTATGCCCAGTCGAGGCTACGAGCAGTACTTC. The encoded protein is CASSFMPSRGYEQYF.

This clonotype was seen ten or more times. The chain has TRBV20-1 and TRBJ1-2, with TRBD1 matching over 8 bases. The ends lost 6 bases at V and 4 bases at J; junction bases unmatched: 13. This CDR3 has 15 amino acids. Germline CDR1 and CDR2: DFQATT and SNEGSKA (reference sequence). The CDR3 sequence: CSAPTPGGDGYGYTF. As DNA, the CDR3 is TGCAGTGCCCCCACTCCAGGGGGCGATGGCTATGGCTACACCTTC.

This clonotype came up many times. The gene calls are TRBV7-2 and TRBJ2-3; D unresolved. The CDR3 is 13 amino acids. The germline CDR1 and CDR2 sequences are SGHTA and FQGNSA. Trimming removed 5 bases at V and 11 bases at J, with 17 bases between. The CDR3 DNA follows: TGTGCCAGCAGCCAAGATCCAACCTTCTTGCAGTATTTT. It yields the protein CASSQDPTFLQYF.

This rearrangement joins TRBV20-1 to TRBJ2-1; 8 bases line up with TRBD2. The CDR3 spans 17 residues. The germline gives CDR1 DFQATT, CDR2 SNEGSKA (reference sequence). Trimming at V came to 0 bases and at J to 8 bases, leaving 15 bases not matched to a gene. Written as DNA, the CDR3 is TGCAGTGCTAGAGATAGACGGCGAGCGGGAGTCTTCGATGAGCAGTTCTTC. It yields the protein CSARDRRRAGVFDEQFF.

This clonotype was seen a handful of times. The chain combines TRBV20-1 with TRBJ1-5; D possibly corresponds to TRBD1 (6 bases). V dropped 1 base and J dropped 4 bases, with 14 bases sitting between them. The CDR3 spans 15 residues. The germline V gene has CDR1 DFQATT and CDR2 SNEGSKA (reference sequence). Here the CDR3 DNA reads TGCAGTGCTAGAGTTAGGGGGGTTTCTAATCAGCCCCAGCATTTT. Its protein is CSARVRGVSNQPQHF.

In its sample, this clonotype was seen a few times. V gene TRBV7-8 combines with J gene TRBJ2-7; TRBD1 aligns across 11 bases. This CDR3 is 14 amino acids long. Per germline, CDR1 SGHVS and CDR2 FQNEAQ. The ends lost 0 bases at V and 6 bases at J; junction bases unmatched: 1. This chain's CDR3 is CASSLAGTGGEQYF. CDR3 sequence (DNA): TGTGCCAGCAGCTTAGCAGGGACAGGGGGCGAGCAGTACTTC.

This clonotype was seen ten or more times. The CDR3 nucleotides are TGTGCCAGCAGGGCGGGACAGGGGTTCATGTATGCCGGGGAGCTGTTTTTT. This translates into CASRAGQGFMYAGELFF. J is TRBJ2-2 and V is TRBV28; 10 bases map to TRBD1. The CDR3 is 17 residues long. Trimming took 6 bases from V and 6 from J; bases not matched to a gene: 13. Germline CDR1 MDHEN, CDR2 SYDVKM.

This clonotype has a handful of counts. The genes are TRBV27 and TRBJ2-7; D tentatively reads TRBD1 or TRBD2 (5 bases each). Trimming stripped 3 bases from V and 5 bases from J, with 11 bases between. The CDR3 consists of 13 residues. The germline CDR1 and CDR2 sequences are MNHEY and SMNVEV (reference sequence). CDR3 DNA sequence: TGTGCCAGCAGTTTGGGACCTCAGAACGAGCAGTACTTC. It encodes CASSLGPQNEQYF.

This clonotype showed up just a few times. A much larger clone differs by one base, so this may be a read error. The CDR3 DNA is TGTGCCAGCATACTAGCGGCGAACACCGGGGAGCTGTTTTTT. Translated, it gives CASILAANTGELFF. The chain employs TRBV5-5 and TRBJ2-2; 8 nucleotides match TRBD2. CDR3 size: 14 residues. V gave up 6 bases and J gave up 0 bases; unmatched junction bases: 1. From germline, CDR1 is SGHKS and CDR2 YYEKEE (reference sequence).

This clonotype was seen at least ten times. The V gene is TRBV18, the J gene TRBJ2-1; D gene unclear. Germline V CDR1 and CDR2: KGHSH, LQKENI. Trimming removed 6 bases at V and 6 bases at J, with 15 bases between. This CDR3 has 14 amino acids. For the CDR3, the DNA is TGTGCCAGCTCCCCCTCTGCAGTAACCAATGAGCAGTTCTTC. Translation gives CASSPSAVTNEQFF.

This clonotype was counted only a few times. The chain combines TRBV6-1 with TRBJ1-2, with D possibly TRBD1 on 6 matching bases. Trimming pared 11 bases from V and 8 bases from J, leaving 24 bases between. Germline V CDR1 and CDR2: MNHNS, SASEGT. The CDR3 is made up of 14 amino acids. CDR3 amino acids: CAGSGDEFPRGYTF. The CDR3 DNA reads as TGTGCCGGGTCAGGGGACGAATTTCCACGGGGCTACACCTTC.